The 27 T cell receptor beta chains listed next were all sequenced from one sample in a study of cytomegalovirus exposure and HLA in healthy donors. 13 Jbeta primers and 60 Vbeta primers were used for the PCR. The table came from immunoSEQ multiplex PCR; TCRdb's copy has only in-frame clones and leaves some out. The sample includes 120,000 to 150,000 clones, approximately 80% seen only once; the top ten take around 3.7%. Sequencing input: PBMCs. These receptors came from a man younger than 30 in good health and CMV-seronegative.

This chain connects TRBV7-9 to TRBJ2-7, with D possibly matching TRBD1 (5 bases). Trimming took off 5 bases at V and 3 bases at J, with 11 bases between the two ends. Germline lookup yields CDR1 SEHNR and CDR2 FQNEAQ (reference sequence). The CDR3 runs 13 residues. The DNA for the CDR3 is TGTGCCAGCAGCCGACAGATTTTCTACGAGCAGTACTTC. This gives the protein CASSRQIFYEQYF.

This clone was recorded only once. The J gene is TRBJ1-1, the V gene TRBV27; unclear D gene. The CDR3 length is 12 residues. CDR1 is MNHEY, CDR2 SMNVEV, per germline (reference sequence). Trimming pared 6 bases from V and 4 bases from J, leaving 9 bases between. The CDR3 region is CASRFGVTEAFF. The DNA of the CDR3 is TGTGCCAGCAGGTTCGGGGTCACTGAAGCTTTCTTT.

The V gene is TRBV6-5, the J gene TRBJ2-1; TRBD1 aligns across 9 bases. Germline CDR1 is MNHEY and CDR2 is SVGAGI. V was pared by 2 bases and J by 7 bases, with 6 bases of the junction left unmatched. The CDR3 is made up of 15 amino acids. Written as DNA, the CDR3 is TGTGCCAGCAGTTACAACAGGGGGCATCTGAATGAGCAGTTCTTC. This translates into CASSYNRGHLNEQFF.

This clone was found once. The chain carries TRBV28 and TRBJ1-2; D call uncertain. Looked up from germline, CDR1 is MDHEN and CDR2 is SYDVKM. V was trimmed by 3 bases and J by 3 bases, leaving 11 bases between them. This CDR3 has 14 residues. In nucleotides, the CDR3 is TGTGCCAGCAGTTTCGGGGTCGGTCACTATGGCTACACCTTC. Translating gives CASSFGVGHYGYTF.

The rearrangement uses TRBV4-2 and TRBJ2-7, with 7 bases fitting TRBD1. The J segment lost 3 bases and the V segment lost 4 bases, leaving 9 bases of the junction unmatched. CDR1 is LGHNA and CDR2 is YNFKEQ in the germline V gene. The CDR3 has 15 amino acids. The CDR3 DNA reads as TGTGCCAGCAGCCGAGAGACAGGGTCCTTCTACGAGCAGTACTTC. Translated: CASSRETGSFYEQYF.

J is TRBJ2-1 and V is TRBV28, with 11 positions matching TRBD2. The CDR3 totals 16 residues. The J segment lost 0 bases and the V segment lost 2 bases, leaving 0 bases of the junction unmatched. The germline V gene encodes CDR1 MDHEN and CDR2 SYDVKM. The CDR3 region has the DNA TGTGCCAGCAGTTTAACTAGCGGGAGCTCCTACAATGAGCAGTTCTTC. Amino acid sequence: CASSLTSGSSYNEQFF.

In DNA, the CDR3 is TGTGCCAGCAGTCCCGACAGGGGGCTCGAAAACATTCAGTACTTC. Translating gives CASSPDRGLENIQYF. The rearrangement joins TRBV6-5 to TRBJ2-4, with TRBD1 matching 10 bases. Germline CDR1 MNHEY, CDR2 SVGAGI. CDR3 length: 15 amino acids. The V and J ends lost 5 bases and 5 bases, in that order; junction bases with no gene match: 6.

This clone was found a few times. The chain joins TRBV19 to TRBJ2-5, with TRBD1 identical over 7 bases. With 8 bases clipped from V and 0 bases from J, the junction kept 9 bases outside the gene matches. The CDR3 length is 15 residues. The germline CDR1 and CDR2 sequences are LNHDA and SQIVND (reference sequence). The CDR3 loop is CASREGQDYQETQYF. The CDR3 DNA reads as TGTGCCAGTCGAGAAGGACAGGATTACCAAGAGACCCAGTACTTC.

The chain has TRBV4-1 and TRBJ1-1; 9 bases map to TRBD1. The CDR3 contains 15 residues. Germline V CDR1 and CDR2: MGHRA, YSYEKL. The junction had 10 bases not matched to a gene; V was cut back by 5 bases and J by 6 bases. For the CDR3, the DNA is TGCGCCAGCAGCAACCACAGGGGGCTAAACGCTGAAGCTTTCTTT. It specifies CASSNHRGLNAEAFF.

The chain combines TRBV5-1 with TRBJ2-1, with TRBD1 matching 10 bases. With V trimmed by 9 bases and J by 4 bases, 7 bases remained unmatched. Germline V CDR1 and CDR2: SGHRS, YFSETQ. The CDR3 loop spans 14 amino acids. The DNA of the CDR3 is TGCGCCACCTCGGGGGACAGGGGTTACAATGAGCAGTTCTTC. This translates into CATSGDRGYNEQFF.

V and J are TRBV5-6 and TRBJ1-1, with D uncertain. V was trimmed by 2 bases and J by 0 bases, leaving 14 bases between them. CDR3 length: 16 amino acids. CDR1 SGHDT and CDR2 YYEEEE come from the germline V gene. In nucleotides, the CDR3 is TGTGCCAGCAGCTTCCCCCCTCAAAACATGAACACTGAAGCTTTCTTT. This encodes CASSFPPQNMNTEAFF.

The chain links TRBV5-1 to TRBJ1-2, with 9 bases lining up with TRBD1. With V trimmed by 3 bases and J by 8 bases, 5 bases remained unmatched. This CDR3 has 13 amino acids. The germline V gene has CDR1 SGHRS and CDR2 YFSETQ. CDR3 residues: CASSSGQGWGYTF. DNA for the CDR3: TGCGCCAGCAGCTCGGGACAGGGATGGGGCTACACCTTC.

There are a few counts of this clone. The chain uses TRBV28 and TRBJ2-7; 8 nucleotides align to TRBD2. Germline-derived CDR1 and CDR2 are MDHEN and SYDVKM. With V trimmed by 7 bases and J by 2 bases, 4 bases remained unmatched. This CDR3 is 13 amino acids long. The CDR3 spells CASTLGGAYEQYF. The DNA of the CDR3 is TGTGCCAGCACCCTCGGGGGGGCCTACGAGCAGTACTTC.

This rearrangement joins TRBV7-8 to TRBJ2-7; 13 bases fit TRBD2. CDR3 length: 16 residues. V lost 5 bases and J lost 2; bases outside the gene matches: 6. Germline assignment: CDR1 SGHVS and CDR2 FQNEAQ. CDR3: CASSTGTSGTPYEQYF. As DNA, the CDR3 is TGTGCCAGCAGCACCGGGACTAGCGGGACCCCCTACGAGCAGTACTTC.

This clone appeared a single time. The DNA of the CDR3 is TGTGCCAGTAGTAGGGGGGGCGAACAGCCCCAGCATTTT. It encodes CASSRGGEQPQHF. The chain carries TRBV19 and TRBJ1-5, with a weak D call TRBD1 (6 bases). Germline loops: CDR1 LNHDA, CDR2 SQIVND (reference sequence). This CDR3 is built from 13 residues. Trimming stripped 4 bases from V and 7 bases from J, with 11 bases between. The whole variable domain, filled in from reference TRBV19 and TRBJ1-5, reads DGGITQSPKYLFRKEGQNVTLSCEQNLNHDAMYWYRQDPGQGLRLIYYSQIVNDFQKGDIAEGYSVSREKKESFPLTVTSAQKNPTAFYLCASSRGGEQPQHFGDGTRLSIL.

The chain is built from TRBV9 and TRBJ1-1, with D perhaps TRBD1 (5 bases). This CDR3 is 16 amino acids long. In germline, CDR1 is SGDLS, CDR2 YYNGEE. Deletions cut 3 bases from V and 3 bases from J, with 18 bases between. CDR3 bases: TGTGCCAGCAGCGCCGGCTCGGGTGGGGCGGACACTGAAGCTTTCTTT. Translated, it gives CASSAGSGGADTEAFF.

The rearrangement links TRBV11-2 to TRBJ2-5; D not certain. Germline loops: CDR1 SGHAT, CDR2 FQNNGV. This CDR3 region has 15 residues. Deletions cut 2 bases from V and 1 base from J, with 11 bases between. The CDR3, as DNA: TGTGCCAGCAGCTTAAGCTTTCAGGCCCAAGAGACCCAGTACTTC. It translates to CASSLSFQAQETQYF.

The chain has TRBV9 and TRBJ2-5, with D perhaps TRBD2 (5 bases). Trimming removed 3 bases at V and 0 bases at J, with 12 bases between. The CDR3 has 15 residues. Germline lookup yields CDR1 SGDLS and CDR2 YYNGEE. CDR3 coding DNA: TGTGCCAGCAGCGCCATACCCGGGGACCAAGAGACCCAGTACTTC. Its protein product is CASSAIPGDQETQYF.

This chain links TRBV9 with TRBJ1-6; D not resolved. There are 16 residues in the CDR3. Germline V gives CDR1 SGDLS, CDR2 YYNGEE. Trimming shortened V by 0 bases and J by 0 bases, and 7 bases separated the two germline ends. The CDR3 coding sequence is TGTGCCAGCAGCGTAGGAGTGAGCTCCTATAATTCACCCCTCCACTTT. This sequence encodes CASSVGVSSYNSPLHF.

The gene calls are TRBV7-9 and TRBJ2-7; D unresolved. V lost 5 bases and J 2 bases, leaving 10 bases between the germline ends. Germline V CDR1 and CDR2: SEHNR, FQNEAQ (reference sequence). The CDR3 has 13 amino acids. CDR3 nucleotides: TGTGCCAGCAGCCTCGTCAGTCCCTACGAGCAGTACTTC. It codes for CASSLVSPYEQYF. The full variable domain, rest sourced from reference TRBV7-9 and TRBJ2-7, is DTGVSQNPRHKITKRGQNVTFRCDPISEHNRLYWYRQTLGQGPEFLTYFQNEAQLEKSRLLSDRFSAERPKGSFSTLEIQRTEQGDSAMYLCASSLVSPYEQYFGPGTRLTVT.

The chain carries TRBV29-1 and TRBJ2-5; 13 nucleotides align to TRBD2. The J call could be wrong; TRBJ2-7 is a better fit for the DNA end. Germline V gene lookup returns CDR1 SQVTM and CDR2 ANQGSEA. CDR3 length: 16 residues. The CDR3, as DNA: TGCAGCGGGGACCCGGGACTAGCGGGAATCGCCTACGAGCAGTACTTC. It codes for CSGDPGLAGIAYEQYF.

This clone was detected only a few times. This chain connects TRBV2 to TRBJ1-2; 9 bases are a match to TRBD1. The V gene end was trimmed by 6 bases and the J gene end by 7 bases; junction bases not matched to a gene: 9. Germline CDR1 and CDR2: SNHLY and FYNNEI. This CDR3 is 14 amino acids long. CDR3 residues: CASSGPGQGGGYTF. In DNA form, the CDR3 reads TGTGCCAGCAGCGGCCCGGGACAGGGTGGTGGCTACACCTTC.

This chain connects TRBV6-6 to TRBJ1-4; 8 positions agree with TRBD1. Germline-derived CDR1 and CDR2 are MNHNY and SVGAGI (reference sequence). The V gene end was trimmed by 2 bases and the J gene end by 8 bases; junction bases not matched to a gene: 7. This CDR3 region has 15 residues. The CDR3 bases are TGTGCCAGCAGTTACCGGGCAGGGGGCGGGGAAAAACTGTTTTTT. Translating it yields CASSYRAGGGEKLFF.

The V call is TRBV28, the J call TRBJ2-7; 8 bases are shared with TRBD1. Germline CDR1 and CDR2: MDHEN and SYDVKM. V lost 8 bases, J lost 2 bases, and 5 bases stayed unmatched. The CDR3 has 13 residues. CDR3 sequence: CASGGQGPYEQYF. The CDR3 bases are TGTGCCAGCGGTGGACAGGGCCCCTACGAGCAGTACTTC.

V usage is TRBV4-1 and J usage is TRBJ2-5; D perhaps matches TRBD2 (5 bases). The CDR3 extends over 13 amino acids. Trimming pared 6 bases from V and 9 bases from J, leaving 17 bases between. Germline V gene lookup returns CDR1 MGHRA and CDR2 YSYEKL. The CDR3 protein is CASRGPSHEAQYF. The CDR3, as DNA: TGCGCCAGCAGGGGCCCTAGCCACGAGGCCCAGTACTTC.

The chain uses TRBV7-2 and TRBJ2-1; no clear D gene. CDR3 length: 14 residues. V was pared by 1 base and J by 3 bases, with 7 bases between. In germline, CDR1 is SGHTA, CDR2 FQGNSA. This CDR3 reads CASSLGLHYNEQFF. CDR3 DNA sequence: TGTGCCAGCAGCTTAGGGCTGCACTACAATGAGCAGTTCTTC. The entire variable domain, with the rest obtained from reference TRBV7-2 and TRBJ2-1, is as follows: GAGVSQSPSNKVTEKGKDVELRCDPISGHTALYWYRQSLGQGLEFLIYFQGNSAPDKSGLPSDRFSAERTGGSVSTLTIQRTQQEDSAVYLCASSLGLHYNEQFFGPGTRLTVL.

The CDR3 loop reads CASSITSGGGGQFF. In DNA, the CDR3 is TGTGCCAGCAGCATCACTAGCGGGGGAGGGGGGCAGTTCTTC. This chain connects TRBV7-9 to TRBJ2-1; 11 nucleotides match TRBD2. Germline CDR1 reads SEHNR; CDR2 reads FQNEAQ (reference sequence). J gave up 12 bases and V 5 bases, and 9 bases lay outside the gene matches. The CDR3 has 14 residues.